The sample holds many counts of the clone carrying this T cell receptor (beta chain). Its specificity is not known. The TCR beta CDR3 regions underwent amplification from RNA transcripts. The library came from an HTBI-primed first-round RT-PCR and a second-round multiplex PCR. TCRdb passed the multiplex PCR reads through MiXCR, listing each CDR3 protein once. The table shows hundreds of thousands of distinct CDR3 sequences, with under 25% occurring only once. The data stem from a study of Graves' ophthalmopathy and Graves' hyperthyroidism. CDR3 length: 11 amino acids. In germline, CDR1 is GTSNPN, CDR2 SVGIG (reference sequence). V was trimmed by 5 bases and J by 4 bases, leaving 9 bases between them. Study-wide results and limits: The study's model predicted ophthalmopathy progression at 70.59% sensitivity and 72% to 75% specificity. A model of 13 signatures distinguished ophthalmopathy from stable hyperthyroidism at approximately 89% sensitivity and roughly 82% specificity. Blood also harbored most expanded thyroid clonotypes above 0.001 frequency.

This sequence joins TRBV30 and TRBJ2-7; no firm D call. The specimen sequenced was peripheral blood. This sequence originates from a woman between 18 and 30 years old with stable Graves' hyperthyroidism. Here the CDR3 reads CAWSYSYEQYF. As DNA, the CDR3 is TGTGCCTGGTCATACAGTTACGAGCAGTACTTC.